These 16 T cell receptor beta chains were sequenced from one sample in a study of blood T cell repertoires in COVID-19. Using immunoSEQ multiplex PCR, the repertoire was profiled, and TCRdb retains in-frame clones only, with some absent. This sample has about 140,000 clones; approximately 82% occur once, and the top ten carry about 9.4%. The sample taken for sequencing was peripheral blood. The receptors here all came from a man between 60 and 75 years old with active or convalescent COVID-19.

The V call is TRBV7-6, the J call TRBJ1-5, with D perhaps TRBD1 (6 bases). CDR3 length: 15 residues. Trimming cost V 5 bases and J 7 bases, with 18 bases left between them. Germline CDR1 and CDR2: SGHVS and FNYEAQ. Here the CDR3 reads CASSPGGGRAQPQHF. CDR3 DNA sequence: TGTGCCAGCAGCCCGGGGGGGGGCCGCGCCCAGCCCCAGCATTTT.

The rearrangement uses TRBV30 and TRBJ2-2, with 7 bases lining up with TRBD2. Per germline, CDR1 GTSNPN and CDR2 SVGIG (reference sequence). The CDR3 is 15 residues long. The junction had 8 bases not matched to a gene; V was cut back by 2 bases and J by 5 bases. The CDR3 here is CAWSWAGDLTGELFF. DNA of the CDR3: TGTGCCTGGAGTTGGGCGGGAGACTTAACCGGGGAGCTGTTTTTT.

The chain links TRBV6-6 to TRBJ2-2; maybe TRBD1 (5 bases). The CDR3 has 15 amino acids. Trimming pared 0 bases from V and 6 bases from J, leaving 11 bases between. Germline CDR1 and CDR2: MNHNY and SVGAGI (reference sequence). The CDR3 sequence is CASSYSKGAPGELFF. In DNA form, the CDR3 reads TGTGCCAGCAGTTACTCGAAAGGGGCCCCCGGGGAGCTGTTTTTT.

This clone was detected once. The genes are TRBV3-1 (or the pseudogene TRBV3-2) and TRBJ2-1; possible D gene TRBD1, 6 bases. Trimming removed 2 bases from V and 3 bases from J, with 11 bases in between. CDR1 LGHDT and CDR2 YNNKEL come from the germline V gene (reference sequence). The CDR3 length is 15 residues. The DNA for the CDR3 is TGTGCCAGCAGCCAATTACAGGGAAACTACAATGAGCAGTTCTTC. As protein: CASSQLQGNYNEQFF.

The rearrangement links TRBV7-2 to TRBJ1-6; D is perhaps TRBD1 (5 bases). Between the trimmed V and J ends, which lost 1 base and 8 bases, there was a span of 12 bases. The CDR3 length is 15 residues. In germline, CDR1 is SGHTA, CDR2 FQGNSA. The chain's CDR3 is CASSLGGRTYSPLHF. CDR3 sequence (DNA): TGTGCCAGCAGCTTAGGGGGCAGGACGTATTCACCCCTCCACTTT.

The V gene is TRBV5-5, the J gene TRBJ1-5; D is possibly TRBD1 (5 bases). Germline V gene lookup returns CDR1 SGHKS and CDR2 YYEKEE (reference sequence). The V end lost 0 bases, the J end lost 6 bases, and 13 bases lay between the germline ends. The CDR3 consists of 15 residues. The CDR3 here is CASSLVAGGSQPQHF. CDR3 DNA sequence: TGTGCCAGCAGCTTGGTTGCCGGGGGTAGTCAGCCCCAGCATTTT.

V usage is TRBV7-2 and J usage is TRBJ1-1; D not certain. The CDR3 has 13 amino acids. The V end lost 3 bases, the J end lost 5 bases, and 10 bases lay between the germline ends. In germline, CDR1 is SGHTA, CDR2 FQGNSA. CDR3 residues: CASSFRGGTEAFF. The CDR3 region has the DNA TGTGCCAGCAGCTTCCGGGGTGGAACTGAAGCTTTCTTT.

The rearrangement links TRBV29-1 to TRBJ1-1; TRBD1 might be the D (5 bases). Trimming removed 8 bases at V and 1 base at J, with 14 bases between. The CDR3 totals 13 residues. Germline V gives CDR1 SQVTM, CDR2 ANQGSEA. This chain's CDR3 is CSSRGGENTEAFF. The CDR3 nucleotides are TGCAGCTCCCGGGGGGGAGAGAACACTGAAGCTTTCTTT.

The J gene is TRBJ2-5, the V gene TRBV30; weak D call: TRBD2 (6 bases). The V gene lost 3 bases and the J gene lost 4 bases, with 18 bases spanning the gap. CDR3 length equals 15 residues. Germline assignment: CDR1 GTSNPN and CDR2 SVGIG (reference sequence). CDR3: CAWSTGDRSTETQYF. The CDR3 coding sequence is TGTGCCTGGAGCACGGGGGACCGCTCCACAGAGACCCAGTACTTC.

J is TRBJ2-6 and V is TRBV19; D gene unclear. The CDR3 is made up of 16 amino acids. V was clipped by 5 bases and J by 4 bases, with 15 bases between them. Germline CDR1 reads LNHDA; CDR2 reads SQIVND (reference sequence). This CDR3 reads CASSSQGARGANVLTF. The CDR3 DNA is TGTGCCAGTAGTTCCCAAGGAGCGCGCGGGGCCAACGTCCTGACTTTC.

This clone was seen just once. The CDR3 bases are TGTGCCAGCAGCGTAGGAAGGGGAACTAATGAAAAACTGTTTTTT. Translated: CASSVGRGTNEKLFF. V and J are TRBV9 and TRBJ1-4; D might be TRBD1 (5 bases). The germline V gene encodes CDR1 SGDLS and CDR2 YYNGEE. This CDR3 has 15 amino acids. V was shortened by 0 bases and J by 1 base, with 7 bases between the two germline ends.

This clone was picked up one time. This sequence joins TRBV11-3 and TRBJ2-2; 9 bases align to TRBD2. J was trimmed by 6 bases and V by 5 bases; bases with no gene match: 7. The CDR3 extends over 15 amino acids. Germline V lookup: CDR1 SGHNT, CDR2 YENEEA. The CDR3: CASSLPWTSAGELFF. The CDR3 bases are TGTGCCAGCAGCCTCCCCTGGACTAGCGCCGGGGAGCTGTTTTTT.

The gene calls are TRBV7-9 and TRBJ2-5; the D is unclear. The V gene's germline CDR1 is SEHNR and CDR2 FQNEAQ (reference sequence). The CDR3 runs 13 residues. Trimming stripped 1 base from V and 3 bases from J, with 6 bases between. CDR3 nucleotide sequence: TGTGCCAGCAGCTTAGTTTTTAAAGAGACCCAGTACTTC. Translating gives CASSLVFKETQYF.

The V gene is TRBV19, the J gene TRBJ2-4, with D perhaps TRBD1 (5 bases). Trimming took off 1 base at V and 0 bases at J, with 10 bases between the two ends. The V gene's germline CDR1 is LNHDA and CDR2 SQIVND (reference sequence). There are 16 residues in the CDR3. The DNA of the CDR3 is TGTGCCAGTAGTATAGGGGGCCAGTTAGCCAAAAACATTCAGTACTTC. Translating gives CASSIGGQLAKNIQYF.

This clone was seen only a few times. The chain employs TRBV18 and TRBJ1-6, with 10 bases matching TRBD1. Germline CDR1 and CDR2: KGHSH and LQKENI. V shed 6 bases, J shed 7 bases, and the junction held 3 bases outside the gene matches. The CDR3 is made up of 14 amino acids. CDR3 amino acids: CASSLDRGNSPLHF. CDR3 DNA: TGTGCCAGCTCTTTGGACAGGGGGAATTCACCCCTCCACTTT.

The V gene is TRBV29-1, the J gene TRBJ2-1, with 8 bases lining up with TRBD1. The CDR3 sequence is 12 residues long. V dropped 4 bases and J dropped 7; count of bases not matched to a gene: 3. Looked up from germline, CDR1 is SQVTM and CDR2 is ANQGSEA. The CDR3 here is CSVGTGWNEQFF. In DNA form, the CDR3 reads TGCAGCGTTGGGACAGGGTGGAATGAGCAGTTCTTC.